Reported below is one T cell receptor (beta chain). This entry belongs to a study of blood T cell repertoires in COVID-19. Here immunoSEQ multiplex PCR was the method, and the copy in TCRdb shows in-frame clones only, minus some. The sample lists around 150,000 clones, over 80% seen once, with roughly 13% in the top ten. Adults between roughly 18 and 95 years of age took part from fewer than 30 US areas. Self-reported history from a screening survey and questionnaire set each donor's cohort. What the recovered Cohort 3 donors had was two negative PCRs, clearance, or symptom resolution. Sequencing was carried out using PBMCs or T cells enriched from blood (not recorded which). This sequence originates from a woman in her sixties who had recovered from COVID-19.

The CDR3: CAALGQGLKRSGIGDQYF. CDR3 DNA: TGTGCCGCCCTCGGGCAGGGCCTAAAGCGGAGCGGGATAGGGGACCAGTACTTC. The V gene is TRBV25-1, the J gene TRBJ2-5; 7 bases map to TRBD2. V shed 11 bases, J shed 10 bases, and the junction held 31 bases outside the gene matches. Germline CDR1 MGHDK, CDR2 SYGVNS. The CDR3 totals 18 residues.